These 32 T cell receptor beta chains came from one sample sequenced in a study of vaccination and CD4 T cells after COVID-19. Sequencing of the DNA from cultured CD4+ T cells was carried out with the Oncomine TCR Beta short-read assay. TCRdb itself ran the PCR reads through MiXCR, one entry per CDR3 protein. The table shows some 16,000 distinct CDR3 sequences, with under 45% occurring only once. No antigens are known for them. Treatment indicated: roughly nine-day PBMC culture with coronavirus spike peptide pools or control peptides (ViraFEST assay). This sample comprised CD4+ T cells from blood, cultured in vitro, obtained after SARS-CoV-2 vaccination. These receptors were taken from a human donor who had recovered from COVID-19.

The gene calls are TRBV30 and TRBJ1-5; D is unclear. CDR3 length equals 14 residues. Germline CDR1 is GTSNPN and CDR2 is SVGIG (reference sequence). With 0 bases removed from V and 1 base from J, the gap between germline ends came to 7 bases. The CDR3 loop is CAWSVILSNQPQHF. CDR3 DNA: TGTGCCTGGAGTGTTATCCTCAGCAATCAGCCCCAGCATTTT.

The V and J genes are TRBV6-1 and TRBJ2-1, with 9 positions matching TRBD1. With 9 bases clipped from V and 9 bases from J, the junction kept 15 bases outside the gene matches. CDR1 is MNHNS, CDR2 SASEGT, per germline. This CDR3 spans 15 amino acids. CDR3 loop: CASFTGTGFSGEQFF. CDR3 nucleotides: TGTGCCAGTTTTACCGGGACAGGGTTCTCCGGTGAGCAGTTCTTC.

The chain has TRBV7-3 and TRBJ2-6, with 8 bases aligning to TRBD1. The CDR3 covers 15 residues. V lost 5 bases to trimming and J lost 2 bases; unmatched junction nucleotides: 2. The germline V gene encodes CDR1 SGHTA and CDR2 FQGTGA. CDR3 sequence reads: CASSMDRAGANVLTF. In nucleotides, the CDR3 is TGTGCCAGCAGCATGGACAGGGCTGGGGCCAACGTCCTGACTTTC.

CDR3 sequence reads: CASIPKEGELFF. CDR3 nucleotide sequence: TGTGCCAGCATCCCTAAGGAAGGGGAGCTGTTTTTT. The V and J genes are TRBV2 and TRBJ2-2; D remains unclear. Germline-derived CDR1 and CDR2 are SNHLY and FYNNEI. The V and J ends lost 7 bases and 8 bases respectively, with 11 bases between them. This CDR3 comprises 12 residues.

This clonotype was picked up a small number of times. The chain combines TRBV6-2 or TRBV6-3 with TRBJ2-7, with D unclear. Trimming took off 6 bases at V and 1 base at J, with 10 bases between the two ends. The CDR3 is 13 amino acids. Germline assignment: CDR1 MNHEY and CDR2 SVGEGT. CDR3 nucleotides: TGTGCCAGCAGCCTCTTTTTATCCTACGAGCAGTACTTC. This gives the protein CASSLFLSYEQYF.

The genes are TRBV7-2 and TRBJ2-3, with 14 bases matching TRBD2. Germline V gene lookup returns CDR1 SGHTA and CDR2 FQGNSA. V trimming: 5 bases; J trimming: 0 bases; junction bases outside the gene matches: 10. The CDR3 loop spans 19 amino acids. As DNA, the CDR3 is TGTGCCAGCAGCCCCTGGGGACTAGCGGGAGTGGGGAGCACAGATACGCAGTATTTT. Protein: CASSPWGLAGVGSTDTQYF.

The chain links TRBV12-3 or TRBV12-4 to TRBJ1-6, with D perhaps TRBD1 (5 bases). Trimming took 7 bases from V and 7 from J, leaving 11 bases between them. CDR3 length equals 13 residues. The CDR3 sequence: CASKPGANSPLHF. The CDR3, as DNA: TGTGCCAGCAAACCTGGGGCAAATTCACCCCTCCACTTT.

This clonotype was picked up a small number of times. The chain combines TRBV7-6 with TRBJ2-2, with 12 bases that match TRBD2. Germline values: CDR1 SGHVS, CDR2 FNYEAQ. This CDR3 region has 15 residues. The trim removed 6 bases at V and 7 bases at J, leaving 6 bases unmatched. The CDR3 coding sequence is TGTGCCAGCAGTTTTCGGACTAGCGGGGTCGGGGAGCTGTTTTTT. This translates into CASSFRTSGVGELFF.

The CDR3 DNA sequence: TGTGCCAGCACGCGAGGGCAGTACCAAGAGACCCAGTACTTC. This gives the protein CASTRGQYQETQYF. This chain uses TRBV28 with TRBJ2-5; a weak D match, TRBD2 (5 bases). V shed 7 bases and J shed 0 bases, with 12 bases lying between them. Germline V gene lookup returns CDR1 MDHEN and CDR2 SYDVKM. The CDR3 totals 14 residues.

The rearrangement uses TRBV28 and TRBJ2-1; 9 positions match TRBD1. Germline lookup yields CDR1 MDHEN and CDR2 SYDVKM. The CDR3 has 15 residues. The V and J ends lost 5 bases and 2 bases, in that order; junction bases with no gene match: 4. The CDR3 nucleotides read TGTGCCAGCAGTGAGGACAGGGGACCCTACAATGAGCAGTTCTTC. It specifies CASSEDRGPYNEQFF. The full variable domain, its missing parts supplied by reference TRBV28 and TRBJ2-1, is DVKVTQSSRYLVKRTGEKVFLECVQDMDHENMFWYRQDPGLGLRLIYFSYDVKMKEKGDIPEGYSVSREKKERFSLILESASTNQTSMYLCASSEDRGPYNEQFFGPGTRLTVL.

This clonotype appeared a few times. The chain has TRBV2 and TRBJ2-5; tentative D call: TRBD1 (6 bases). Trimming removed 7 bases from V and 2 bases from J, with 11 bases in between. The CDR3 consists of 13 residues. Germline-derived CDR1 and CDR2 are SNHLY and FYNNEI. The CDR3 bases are TGTGCCAGCACACGCGACAGGCAAGAGACCCAGTACTTC. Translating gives CASTRDRQETQYF.

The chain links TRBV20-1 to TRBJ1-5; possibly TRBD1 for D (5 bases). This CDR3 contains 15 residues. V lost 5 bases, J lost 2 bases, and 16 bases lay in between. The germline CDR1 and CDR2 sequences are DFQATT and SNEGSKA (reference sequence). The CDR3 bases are TGCAGTGCTCGAACGCAGGGATTAGGCAATCAGCCCCAGCATTTT. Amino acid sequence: CSARTQGLGNQPQHF.

The CDR3 DNA reads as TGTGCCAGCTCACCTGGACAGGGGTTGGATGGGCAGTTCTTC. Protein: CASSPGQGLDGQFF. The rearrangement uses TRBV18 and TRBJ2-1, with 9 bases matching TRBD1. The V gene's germline CDR1 is KGHSH and CDR2 LQKENI. V lost 3 bases to trimming and J lost 12 bases; unmatched junction nucleotides: 9. There are 14 residues in the CDR3.

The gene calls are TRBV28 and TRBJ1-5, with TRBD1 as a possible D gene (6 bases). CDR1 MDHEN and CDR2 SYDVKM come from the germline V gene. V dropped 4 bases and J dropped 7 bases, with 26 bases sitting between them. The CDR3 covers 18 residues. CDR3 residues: CASSSLRLKDSRDQPQHF. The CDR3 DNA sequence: TGTGCCAGCAGTTCCCTCCGACTCAAGGACAGTCGGGACCAGCCCCAGCATTTT. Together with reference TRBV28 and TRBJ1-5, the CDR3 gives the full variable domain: DVKVTQSSRYLVKRTGEKVFLECVQDMDHENMFWYRQDPGLGLRLIYFSYDVKMKEKGDIPEGYSVSREKKERFSLILESASTNQTSMYLCASSSLRLKDSRDQPQHFGDGTRLSIL.

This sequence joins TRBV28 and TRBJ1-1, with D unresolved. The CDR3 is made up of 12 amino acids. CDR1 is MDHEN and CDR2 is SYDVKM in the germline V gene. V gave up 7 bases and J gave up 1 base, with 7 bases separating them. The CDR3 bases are TGTGCCAGCAAGGGTCCGAACACTGAAGCTTTCTTT. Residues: CASKGPNTEAFF. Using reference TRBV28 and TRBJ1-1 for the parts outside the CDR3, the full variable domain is DVKVTQSSRYLVKRTGEKVFLECVQDMDHENMFWYRQDPGLGLRLIYFSYDVKMKEKGDIPEGYSVSREKKERFSLILESASTNQTSMYLCASKGPNTEAFFGQGTRLTVV.

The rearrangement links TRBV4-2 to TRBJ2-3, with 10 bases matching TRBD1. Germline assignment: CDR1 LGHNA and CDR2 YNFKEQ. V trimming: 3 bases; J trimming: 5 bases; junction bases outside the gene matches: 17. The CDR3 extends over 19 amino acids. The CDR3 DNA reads TGTGCCAGCAGCCAGGAGGCTCGAGGCGGGACAGGGGCTCGAGATACGCAGTATTTT. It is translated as CASSQEARGGTGARDTQYF.

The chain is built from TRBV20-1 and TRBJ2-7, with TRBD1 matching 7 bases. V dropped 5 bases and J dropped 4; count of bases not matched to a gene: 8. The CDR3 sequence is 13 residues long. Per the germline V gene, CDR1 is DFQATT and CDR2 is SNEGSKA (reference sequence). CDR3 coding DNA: TGCAGTGCTTTAGGACAGGATGTATACGAGCAGTACTTC. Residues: CSALGQDVYEQYF.

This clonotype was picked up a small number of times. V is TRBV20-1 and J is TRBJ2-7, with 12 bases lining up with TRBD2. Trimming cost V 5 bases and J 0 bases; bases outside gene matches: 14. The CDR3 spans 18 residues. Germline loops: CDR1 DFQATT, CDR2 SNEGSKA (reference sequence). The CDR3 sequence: CSAYETSGRSRSSYEQYF. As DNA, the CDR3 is TGCAGTGCTTATGAGACTAGCGGGAGATCTCGTAGCTCCTACGAGCAGTACTTC.

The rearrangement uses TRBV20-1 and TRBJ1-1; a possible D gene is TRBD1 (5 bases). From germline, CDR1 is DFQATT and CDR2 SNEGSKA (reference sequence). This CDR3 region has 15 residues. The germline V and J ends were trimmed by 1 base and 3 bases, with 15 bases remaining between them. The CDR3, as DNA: TGCAGTGCTAGAGTAGTGTGGGGCTTGGACACTGAAGCTTTCTTT. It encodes CSARVVWGLDTEAFF.

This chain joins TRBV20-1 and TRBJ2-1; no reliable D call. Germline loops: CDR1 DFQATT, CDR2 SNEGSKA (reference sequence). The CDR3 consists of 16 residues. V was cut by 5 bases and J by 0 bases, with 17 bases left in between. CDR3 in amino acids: CSALNHPFSSYNEQFF. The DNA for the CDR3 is TGCAGTGCTTTAAACCACCCTTTCAGCTCCTACAATGAGCAGTTCTTC.

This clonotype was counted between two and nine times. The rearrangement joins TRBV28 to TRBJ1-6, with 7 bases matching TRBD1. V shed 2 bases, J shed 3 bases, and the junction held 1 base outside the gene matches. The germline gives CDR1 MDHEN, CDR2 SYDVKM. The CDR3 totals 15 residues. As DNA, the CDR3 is TGTGCCAGCAGTTTACCAGGGGGCTATAATTCACCCCTCCACTTT. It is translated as CASSLPGGYNSPLHF.

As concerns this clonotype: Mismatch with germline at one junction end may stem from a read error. CDR3 protein: CASSLGSEGQGIAF. As DNA, the CDR3 is TGTGCCAGCAGTTTAGGATCGGAAGGACAGGGGATTGCCTTC. This chain uses TRBV28 with TRBJ1-2; TRBD1 aligns across 9 bases. Germline V gene data show CDR1 as MDHEN and CDR2 as SYDVKM. The CDR3 spans 14 residues.

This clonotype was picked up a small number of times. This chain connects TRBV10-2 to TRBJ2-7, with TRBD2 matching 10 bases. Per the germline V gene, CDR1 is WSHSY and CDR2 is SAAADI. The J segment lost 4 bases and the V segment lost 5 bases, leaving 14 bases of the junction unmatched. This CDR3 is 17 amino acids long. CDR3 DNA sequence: TGCGCCAGCAGTTTTACTCCAACTAGCGGGATTGCTTACGAGCAGTACTTC. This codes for CASSFTPTSGIAYEQYF.

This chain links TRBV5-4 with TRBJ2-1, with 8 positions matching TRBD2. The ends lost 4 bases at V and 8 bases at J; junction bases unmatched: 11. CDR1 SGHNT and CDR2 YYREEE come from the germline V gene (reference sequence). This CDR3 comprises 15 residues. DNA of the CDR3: TGTGCCAGCAGCCTCTCAGCGGGAGCGCCCGATGAGCAGTTCTTC. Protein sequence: CASSLSAGAPDEQFF.

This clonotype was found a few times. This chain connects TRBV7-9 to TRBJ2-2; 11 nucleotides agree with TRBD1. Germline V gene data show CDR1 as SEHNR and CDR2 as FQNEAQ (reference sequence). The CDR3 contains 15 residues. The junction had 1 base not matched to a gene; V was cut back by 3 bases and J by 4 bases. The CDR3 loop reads CASSFGTGGTGELFF. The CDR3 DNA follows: TGTGCCAGCAGCTTCGGGACAGGGGGCACCGGGGAGCTGTTTTTT.

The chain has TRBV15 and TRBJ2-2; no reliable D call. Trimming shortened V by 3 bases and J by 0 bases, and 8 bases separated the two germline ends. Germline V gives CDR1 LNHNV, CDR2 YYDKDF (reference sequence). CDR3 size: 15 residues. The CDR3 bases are TGTGCCACCAGCAGGGCTAGATCGAACACCGGGGAGCTGTTTTTT. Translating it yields CATSRARSNTGELFF.

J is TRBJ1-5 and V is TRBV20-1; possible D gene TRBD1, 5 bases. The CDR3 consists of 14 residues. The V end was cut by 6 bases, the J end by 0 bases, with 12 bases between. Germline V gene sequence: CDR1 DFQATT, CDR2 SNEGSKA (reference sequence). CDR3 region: CSAEGAYSNQPQHF. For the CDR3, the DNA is TGCAGTGCCGAAGGGGCCTATAGCAATCAGCCCCAGCATTTT.

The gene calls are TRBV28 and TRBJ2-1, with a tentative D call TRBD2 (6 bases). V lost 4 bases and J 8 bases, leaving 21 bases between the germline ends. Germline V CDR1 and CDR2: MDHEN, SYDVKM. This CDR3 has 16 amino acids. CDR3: CASSSIAALRIDEQFF. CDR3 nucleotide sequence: TGTGCCAGCAGTTCTATAGCGGCACTCCGTATCGATGAGCAGTTCTTC.

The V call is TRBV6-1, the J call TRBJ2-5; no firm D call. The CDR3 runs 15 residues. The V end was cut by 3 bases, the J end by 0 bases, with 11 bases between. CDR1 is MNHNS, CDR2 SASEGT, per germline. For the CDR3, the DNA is TGTGCCAGCAGTGAGCAAGCGCGGTACCAAGAGACCCAGTACTTC. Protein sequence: CASSEQARYQETQYF.

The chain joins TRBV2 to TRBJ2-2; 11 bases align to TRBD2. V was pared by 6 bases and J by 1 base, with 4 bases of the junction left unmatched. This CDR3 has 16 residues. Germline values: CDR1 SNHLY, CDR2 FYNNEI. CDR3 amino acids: CASRGTSGRNTGELFF. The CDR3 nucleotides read TGTGCCAGCAGAGGTACTAGCGGGAGGAACACCGGGGAGCTGTTTTTT.

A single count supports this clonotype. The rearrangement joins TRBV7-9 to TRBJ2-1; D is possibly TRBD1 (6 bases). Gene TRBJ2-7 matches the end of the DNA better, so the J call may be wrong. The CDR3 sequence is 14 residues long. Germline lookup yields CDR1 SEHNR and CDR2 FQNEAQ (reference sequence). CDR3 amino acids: CASSPTGFAYEQYF. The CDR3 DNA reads TGTGCCAGCAGCCCTACAGGGTTTGCCTACGAGCAGTACTTC.

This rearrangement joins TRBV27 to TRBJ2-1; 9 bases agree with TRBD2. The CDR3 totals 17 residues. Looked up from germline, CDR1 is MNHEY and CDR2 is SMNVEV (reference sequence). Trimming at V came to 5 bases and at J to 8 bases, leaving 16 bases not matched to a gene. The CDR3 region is CASSRKVAGEPRDEQFF. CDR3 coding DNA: TGTGCCAGCAGTCGAAAAGTAGCGGGAGAACCTCGGGATGAGCAGTTCTTC.